A selection of T cell receptor beta chains follows, all from one sample in a study of graft-versus-host responses after intestinal transplantation. Here immunoSEQ multiplex PCR was the method, and the copy in TCRdb shows in-frame clones only, minus some. The sample comprises under 100,000 clones, approximately 95% of which are singletons, and around 1.1% rests with the top ten. These receptors are not linked to any known antigen. The sequencing used unstimulated CD8+ T cells sorted from spleen or lymph node cells, collected before transplant. The receptor source for this set is a human donor who was the organ donor for an intestinal transplant. CDR3s include the opening cysteine and the closing phenylalanine or tryptophan. Each record gives: clone size, D gene, J gene, V gene, CDR3 protein. A D gene is named only where the DNA matches it firmly. Size is stated for part of the rows, as once, few or many counts, or as a class when the clone is expanded.

.	TRBD1	TRBJ2-7	TRBV28	CASSQGQSPYEQYF
.	.	TRBJ2-6	TRBV16	CASSQSSGSEGANVLTF
once	.	TRBJ2-2	TRBV5-1	CASSLASRPSLNTGELFF
.	TRBD1	TRBJ2-7	TRBV28	CASSSTGYEQYF
once	.	TRBJ1-5	TRBV19	CASSVTGYSNQPQHF
.	TRBD2	TRBJ2-7	TRBV9	CASSVNPSGPVGAYEQYF
once	.	TRBJ1-2	TRBV30	CAWSGLAGGYGYTF
.	TRBD1	TRBJ1-5	TRBV19	CASSRQGWRLSNQPQHF
.	.	TRBJ2-7	TRBV28	CASSLPGVGPNEQYF
.	TRBD1	TRBJ1-1	TRBV6-1	CASKGRRGRNTEAFF
.	TRBD2	TRBJ2-7	TRBV14	CASSQGEGPYEQYF
.	TRBD1	TRBJ2-7	TRBV28	CASRGTGSWYEQYF
.	.	TRBJ1-2	TRBV28	CASSPKTRRSYTF
.	.	TRBJ2-1	TRBV2	CASSDWTNEQFF